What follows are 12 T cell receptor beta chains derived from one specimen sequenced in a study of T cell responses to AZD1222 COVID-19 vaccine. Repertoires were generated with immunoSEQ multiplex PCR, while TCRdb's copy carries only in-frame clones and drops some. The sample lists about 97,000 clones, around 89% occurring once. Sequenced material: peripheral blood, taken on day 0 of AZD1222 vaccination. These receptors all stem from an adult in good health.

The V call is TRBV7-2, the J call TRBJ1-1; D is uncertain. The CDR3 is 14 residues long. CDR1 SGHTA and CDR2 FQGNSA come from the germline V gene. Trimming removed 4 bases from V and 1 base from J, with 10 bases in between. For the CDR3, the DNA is TGTGCCAGCAGCTACTCCCCAGGGAACACTGAAGCTTTCTTT. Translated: CASSYSPGNTEAFF.

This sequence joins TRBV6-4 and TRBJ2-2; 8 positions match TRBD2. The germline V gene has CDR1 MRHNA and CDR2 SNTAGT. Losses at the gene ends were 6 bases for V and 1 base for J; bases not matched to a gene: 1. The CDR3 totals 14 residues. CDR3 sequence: CASRSGGNTGELFF. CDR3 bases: TGTGCCAGCAGAAGCGGGGGGAACACCGGGGAGCTGTTTTTT.

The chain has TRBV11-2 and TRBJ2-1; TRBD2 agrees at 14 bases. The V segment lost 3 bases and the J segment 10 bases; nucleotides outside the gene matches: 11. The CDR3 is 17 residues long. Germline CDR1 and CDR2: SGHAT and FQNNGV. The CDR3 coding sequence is TGTGCCAGCAGCTTGTTCTTTCGGGGGACTAGCGGGGGAGAGCAGTTCTTC. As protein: CASSLFFRGTSGGEQFF.

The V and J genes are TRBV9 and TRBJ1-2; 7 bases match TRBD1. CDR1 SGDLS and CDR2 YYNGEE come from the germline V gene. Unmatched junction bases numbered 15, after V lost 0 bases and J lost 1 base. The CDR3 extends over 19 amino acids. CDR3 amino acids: CASSVGPRAGGLSNYGYTF. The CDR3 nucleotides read TGTGCCAGCAGCGTAGGTCCGCGGGCAGGGGGATTAAGTAACTATGGCTACACCTTC.

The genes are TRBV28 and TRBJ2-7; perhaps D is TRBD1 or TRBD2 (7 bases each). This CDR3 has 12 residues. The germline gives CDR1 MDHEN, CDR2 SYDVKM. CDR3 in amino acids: CALSSGGDEQYF. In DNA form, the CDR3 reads TGTGCGCTTTCTTCAGGGGGGGACGAGCAGTACTTC.

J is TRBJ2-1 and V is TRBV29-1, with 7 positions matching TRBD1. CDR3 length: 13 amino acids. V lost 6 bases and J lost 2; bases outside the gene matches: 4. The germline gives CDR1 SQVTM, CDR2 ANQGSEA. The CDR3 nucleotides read TGCAGCGTGAGGGGGCCAACCTACAATGAGCAGTTCTTC. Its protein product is CSVRGPTYNEQFF.

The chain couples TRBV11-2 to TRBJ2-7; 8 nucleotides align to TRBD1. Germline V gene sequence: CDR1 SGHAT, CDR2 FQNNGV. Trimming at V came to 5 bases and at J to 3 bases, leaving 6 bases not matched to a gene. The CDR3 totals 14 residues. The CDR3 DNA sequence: TGTGCCAGCAGCGCCCTCAGGGGGCACTACGAGCAGTACTTC. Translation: CASSALRGHYEQYF.

CDR3 nucleotides: TGTGCCAGCAGGAGAAAGGGACTAGCGGGAGGTGAGCAGTTCTTC. Amino acid sequence: CASRRKGLAGGEQFF. The V and J genes are TRBV5-8 and TRBJ2-1, with 15 bases identical to TRBD2. With 5 bases clipped from V and 9 bases from J, the junction kept 6 bases outside the gene matches. Germline-derived CDR1 and CDR2 are SGHTS and YDEGEE. This CDR3 is built from 15 residues.

The CDR3 sequence is CASSQDQGIYGNIQYF. As DNA, the CDR3 is TGCGCCAGCAGCCAAGATCAAGGGATTTACGGAAACATTCAGTACTTC. The gene calls are TRBV4-1 and TRBJ2-4, with D uncertain. The ends were cut back, 0 bases at V and 6 bases at J, with 15 bases in the middle. Germline CDR1 is MGHRA and CDR2 is YSYEKL. The CDR3 sequence is 16 residues long.

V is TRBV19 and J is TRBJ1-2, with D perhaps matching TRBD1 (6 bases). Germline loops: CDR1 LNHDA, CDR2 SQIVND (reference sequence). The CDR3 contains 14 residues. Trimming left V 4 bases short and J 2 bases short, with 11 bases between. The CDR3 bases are TGTGCCAGTAGTAGGACAGCCGCAAACTATGGCTACACCTTC. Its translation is CASSRTAANYGYTF. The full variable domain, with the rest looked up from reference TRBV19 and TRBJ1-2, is DGGITQSPKYLFRKEGQNVTLSCEQNLNHDAMYWYRQDPGQGLRLIYYSQIVNDFQKGDIAEGYSVSREKKESFPLTVTSAQKNPTAFYLCASSRTAANYGYTFGSGTRLTVV.

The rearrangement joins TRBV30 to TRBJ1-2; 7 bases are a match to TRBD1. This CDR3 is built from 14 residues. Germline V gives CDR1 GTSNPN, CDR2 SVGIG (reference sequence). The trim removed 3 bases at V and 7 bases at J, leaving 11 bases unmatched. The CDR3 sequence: CAWSKRQGVGGYTF. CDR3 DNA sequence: TGTGCCTGGAGCAAACGACAGGGTGTGGGTGGCTACACCTTC. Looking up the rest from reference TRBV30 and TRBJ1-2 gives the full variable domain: SQTIHQWPATLVQPVGSPLSLECTVEGTSNPNLYWYRQAAGRGLQLLFYSVGIGQISSEVPQNLSASRPQDRQFILSSKKLLLSDSGFYLCAWSKRQGVGGYTFGSGTRLTVV.

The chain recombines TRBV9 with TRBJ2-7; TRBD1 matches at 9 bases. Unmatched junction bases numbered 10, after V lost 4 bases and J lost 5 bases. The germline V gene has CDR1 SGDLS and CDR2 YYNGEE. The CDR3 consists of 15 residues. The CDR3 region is CASSQWGTGFDEQYF. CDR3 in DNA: TGTGCCAGCAGCCAATGGGGGACAGGGTTCGACGAGCAGTACTTC.